Listed below are T cell receptor beta chains from one sample, sequenced in a study of OX40 agonist ivuxolimab in advanced cancers. Some clones are missing from TCRdb's copy, which holds only in-frame ones; the method was immunoSEQ multiplex PCR. The sample holds about 88,000 clones; 80% to 90% are singletons and the top ten take around 1.6%. The specimen comprised CD4+ or CD8+ T cells sorted from blood, sampled in a trial of the OX40 agonist ivuxolimab. Source of these receptors: an adult with an advanced solid tumor such as melanoma, head and neck, liver or kidney cancer. Each CDR3 is given with its conserved first and last residue. The order of the fields is V gene, D gene, CDR3 protein. A D gene is named only where the DNA matches it firmly.

TRBV14	TRBD1	CASSQGDRVEKLFF
TRBV18	-	CASSPNQDEKLFF
TRBV7-6	-	CASSSGLRGETQYF
TRBV11-2	-	CASSHTGELFF
TRBV5-3	-	CARSGGGESSGNTIYF
TRBV7-3	TRBD1	CASSPRDGTGRAEAFF
TRBV5-1	-	CASSPGLLTGSAEAFF
TRBV21-1	-	CASSGTSGRRALWQETQYF
TRBV7-9	-	CASSLGREQYF
TRBV5-5	-	CASSLALVRGRIEAFF
TRBV7-9	-	CASSPKDFDYGYTF
TRBV2	TRBD1	CASSRRTGPSNQPQHF
TRBV5-6	TRBD1	CASSLRPDRANTEAFF
TRBV9	TRBD2	CASSSSGTSSNEQFF
TRBV7-3	-	CASSGRRAGTQYF
TRBV7-9	-	CASSLGQANEQFF
TRBV4-3	TRBD2	CASSQESSGHNEQFF
TRBV21-1	-	CASSGGGNYGYTF
TRBV4-2	-	CASSMKQGTDTQYF
TRBV18	-	CASSLDYSYNEQFF
TRBV18	-	CASSPPGGEQFF
TRBV5-1	-	CASSLYSPQEQPQHF
TRBV6-6	-	CASSYSPTSYGYTF
TRBV10-3	-	CAISAWDEQFF
TRBV6-6	-	CASSGDSLSGNTIYF
TRBV7-8	-	CASSPTRLEFEETQYF
TRBV6-5	TRBD1	CASTPRGLPYEQYF
TRBV18	TRBD1	CASSPATGRPEAFF
TRBV25-1	TRBD2	CASSEHGEGYNEQFF
TRBV11-2	-	CASSPTVSSGNTIYF
TRBV6-5	-	CASTGTPSYEQYF
TRBV27	-	CASSLSFSYEQYF
TRBV2	-	CASSQRRDTQYF
TRBV6-5	-	CASRGTLGSQPQHF
TRBV6-5	TRBD2	CASTPTSGRSIEQFF
TRBV19	TRBD1	CASSMSGQVSSSPLHF
TRBV11-3	TRBD2	CASSQGLAGASGELFF
TRBV7-8	TRBD1	CASSRTGTNYGYTF
TRBV2	-	CASSVSQETQYF
TRBV11-2	-	CASSREGGRNYGYTF
TRBV15	TRBD1	CATSATGGRTYNEQFF